The rows below give T cell receptor beta chains drawn from one sample of a study of blood T cell repertoires in COVID-19. The table came from immunoSEQ multiplex PCR; TCRdb's copy has only in-frame clones and leaves some out. Of 150,000 to 200,000 clones listed, about 81% are singletons. Sequenced material: peripheral blood. The receptors were sampled from a human donor in a cohort sampled during active COVID-19. The CDR3 runs from the conserved cysteine through the conserved F or W. D genes are given only for firm matches. Some rows have no size entry. The others give once, few or many, or a class for an expanded clone.

v_call	j_call	clone_size	d_call	cdr3_aa	cdr3_nt
TRBV30	TRBJ1-1	.	.	CAWNRQNTEAFF	TGTGCCTGGAACCGACAGAACACTGAAGCTTTCTTT
TRBV2	TRBJ2-7	.	.	CASSYSPEQYF	TGTGCCAGCAGTTATTCTCCCGAGCAGTACTTC
TRBV15	TRBJ1-5	.	TRBD1	CATSGTGGNQPQHF	TGTGCCACCAGCGGGACAGGGGGCAATCAGCCCCAGCATTTT
TRBV4-3	TRBJ2-3	.	TRBD2	CASSQELRREVWTDTQYF	TGCGCCAGCAGCCAAGAGTTAAGGCGGGAGGTCTGGACAGATACGCAGTATTTT
TRBV19	TRBJ2-7	.	.	CASSIASGEQYF	TGTGCCAGTAGTATAGCGAGTGGCGAGCAGTACTTC
TRBV2	TRBJ2-2	.	.	CASREPFANTGELFF	TGTGCCAGCAGAGAGCCGTTCGCGAACACCGGGGAGCTGTTTTTT
TRBV7-9	TRBJ1-6	.	TRBD1	CASSYLTGDNSPLHF	TGTGCCAGCAGCTACCTGACAGGGGATAATTCACCCCTCCACTTT
TRBV6-2/TRBV6-3	TRBJ2-7	.	.	CASSRTAPYEQYF	TGTGCCAGCAGCCGAACAGCTCCCTACGAGCAGTACTTC
TRBV28	TRBJ2-7	.	TRBD1	CASSAPGTGAYEQYF	TGTGCCAGCAGTGCTCCCGGGACAGGGGCTTACGAGCAGTACTTC
TRBV6-5	TRBJ1-1	.	.	CASSLAVSDTEAFF	TGTGCCAGCAGCCTAGCTGTATCGGACACTGAAGCTTTCTTT
TRBV6-2/TRBV6-3	TRBJ2-7	.	TRBD2	CASSYPGLAGFSYEQYF	TGTGCCAGCAGTTACCCCGGACTAGCGGGTTTCTCCTACGAGCAGTACTTC
TRBV4-3	TRBJ2-1	.	TRBD1	CASSPYYGGQGDNEQFF	TGCGCCAGCAGCCCGTATTACGGGGGACAGGGCGATAATGAGCAGTTCTTC
TRBV7-2	TRBJ2-3	once	.	CASSFGQATDTQYF	TGTGCCAGCAGCTTTGGACAAGCGACAGATACGCAGTATTTT
TRBV7-8	TRBJ1-2	.	TRBD1	CASSLAPQGAFTF	TGTGCCAGCAGCTTAGCGCCACAGGGGGCTTTCACCTTC
TRBV12-3/TRBV12-4	TRBJ1-6	.	TRBD1	CASSGTANSPLHF	TGTGCCAGCAGTGGGACAGCTAATTCACCCCTCCACTTT
TRBV27	TRBJ1-2	.	TRBD1	CASSLISRGIGNRGQDGYTF	TGTGCCAGCAGTTTAATAAGTCGTGGCATCGGTAACAGGGGGCAGGATGGCTACACCTTC
TRBV30	TRBJ2-2	.	.	CAWGLRGSGLAGELFF	TGTGCCTGGGGACTCAGAGGGTCCGGATTGGCCGGGGAGCTGTTTTTT